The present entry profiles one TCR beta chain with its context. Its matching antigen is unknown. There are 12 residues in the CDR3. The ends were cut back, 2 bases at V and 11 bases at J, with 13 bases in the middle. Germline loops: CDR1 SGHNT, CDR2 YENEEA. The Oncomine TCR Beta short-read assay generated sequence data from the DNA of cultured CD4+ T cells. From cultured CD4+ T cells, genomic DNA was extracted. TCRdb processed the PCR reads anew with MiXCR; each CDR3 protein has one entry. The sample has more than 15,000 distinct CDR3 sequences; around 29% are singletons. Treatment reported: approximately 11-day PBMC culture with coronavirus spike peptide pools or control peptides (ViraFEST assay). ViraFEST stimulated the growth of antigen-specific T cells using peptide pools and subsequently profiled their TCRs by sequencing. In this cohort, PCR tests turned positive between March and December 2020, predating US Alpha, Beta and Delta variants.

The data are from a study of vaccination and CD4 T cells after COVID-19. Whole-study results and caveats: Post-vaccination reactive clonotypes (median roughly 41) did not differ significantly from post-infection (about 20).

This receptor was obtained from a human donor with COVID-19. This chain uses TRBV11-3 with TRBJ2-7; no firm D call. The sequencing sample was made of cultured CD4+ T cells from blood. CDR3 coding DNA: TGTGCCAGCAGCTTAACTACCTACGCGGAGTACTTC. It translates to CASSLTTYAEYF. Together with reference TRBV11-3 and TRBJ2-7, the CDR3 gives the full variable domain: EAGVVQSPRYKIIEKKQPVAFWCNPISGHNTLYWYLQNLGQGPELLIRYENEEAVDDSQLPKDRFSAERLKGVDSTLKIQPAELGDSAVYLCASSLTTYAEYFGPGTRLTVT.